This T cell receptor (beta chain) stems from a study of cytomegalovirus exposure and HLA in healthy donors. The CDR3 spans 13 residues. Germline CDR1 and CDR2: GTSNPN and SVGIG (reference sequence). Trimming pared 3 bases from V and 4 bases from J, leaving 11 bases between. Notes on this clone: The antigen remains unidentified.

Amplification used 60 Vbeta primers and 13 Jbeta primers. Original processing notes: Unique TCR beta chains numbered approximately 80 million in a later analysis, with roughly 11 million shared. Sequencing was performed with immunoSEQ multiplex PCR; in TCRdb, only in-frame clones are kept and a portion is missing. The V and J calls and clone size come from that table; D and trimming were worked out from the DNA. The table shows 300,000 or so clones, with roughly four fifths occurring only once. Points from the study as a whole: Under in vitro conditions, a few CMV-associated chains were confirmed as specific for CMV antigens. The investigators catalogued 180 or so TCR beta chains as cytomegalovirus-associated. An analysis done earlier found most TCR beta V segments productive about 90% or about 30% of the time.

The chain uses TRBV30 and TRBJ2-3; D not certain. The sample consisted of PBMCs. The receptor's source is a woman between 35 and 50 years old in good health and CMV-seropositive. This CDR3 is CAWRLSAADTQYF. CDR3 DNA sequence: TGTGCCTGGAGATTGAGCGCGGCAGATACGCAGTATTTT. Looking up the rest from reference TRBV30 and TRBJ2-3 gives the full variable domain: SQTIHQWPATLVQPVGSPLSLECTVEGTSNPNLYWYRQAAGRGLQLLFYSVGIGQISSEVPQNLSASRPQDRQFILSSKKLLLSDSGFYLCAWRLSAADTQYFGPGTRLTVL.